This TCR beta chain was identified during a study of T cells in Graves' hyperthyroidism and ophthalmopathy. From RNA transcripts, TCR beta CDR3 regions were amplified. TCR CDR3 underwent first-round RT-PCR with the HTBI primer set. Each CDR3 protein gets one entry after TCRdb re-called the multiplex PCR reads with MiXCR. This sample has about 400,000 distinct CDR3 sequences; roughly an eighth occur once, and the top ten carry 5% to 6%. This clonotype has more than one count but fewer than ten. Its specificity is unknown. Relative to the germline gene, one junction end is altered; a read error may explain this. Whole-study results and caveats: Using 13 V-J features, a model discriminated ophthalmopathy from stable hyperthyroidism.

The CDR3 spans 13 residues. Germline V gene data show CDR1 as MNHNS and CDR2 as SASEGT. What was sequenced was blood. This sequence was found in a woman in her late teens or twenties with Graves' hyperthyroidism. The chain uses TRBV6-1 and TRBJ2-1, with D unclear. DNA for the CDR3: TGTGCCAGCAGTGAAAACCTAAGATCCAAAAAGTTTTTC. Translated: CASSENLRSKKFF.